The T cell receptor beta chain under discussion was sequenced for a study of cytomegalovirus exposure and HLA in healthy donors. Germline V gene data show CDR1 as LNHDA and CDR2 as SQIVND (reference sequence). The CDR3 consists of 15 residues. Trimming left V 5 bases short and J 2 bases short, with 13 bases between. With 60 Vbeta and 13 Jbeta primers, the PCR was carried out. The data were produced by immunoSEQ multiplex PCR, yet TCRdb's version contains in-frame clones alone and is incomplete. The repertoire holds 200,000 or so clones, with roughly 68% as singletons. This receptor was obtained from a man aged 40-50 years in good health and CMV-seropositive. The rearrangement links TRBV19 to TRBJ2-1; D might be TRBD2 (7 bases). The sample consisted of PBMCs. CDR3 protein: CASSLQGGTYNEQFF. The CDR3 DNA follows: TGTGCCAGTAGTTTACAGGGAGGGACCTACAATGAGCAGTTCTTC.